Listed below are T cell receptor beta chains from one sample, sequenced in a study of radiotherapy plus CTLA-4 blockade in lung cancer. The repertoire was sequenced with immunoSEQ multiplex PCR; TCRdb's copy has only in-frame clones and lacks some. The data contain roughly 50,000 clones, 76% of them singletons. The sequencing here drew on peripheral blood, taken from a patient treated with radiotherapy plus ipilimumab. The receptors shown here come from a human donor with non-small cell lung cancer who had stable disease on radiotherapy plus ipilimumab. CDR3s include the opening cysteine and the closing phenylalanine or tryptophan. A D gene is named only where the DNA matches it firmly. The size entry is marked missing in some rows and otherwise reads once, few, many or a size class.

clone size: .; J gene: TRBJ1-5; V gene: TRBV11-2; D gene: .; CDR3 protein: CASSLDPARQPQHF; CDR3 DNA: TGTGCCAGCAGCTTAGACCCGGCGAGGCAGCCCCAGCATTTT
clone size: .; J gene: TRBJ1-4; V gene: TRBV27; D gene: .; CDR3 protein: CASSLEGGKLFF; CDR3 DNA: TGTGCCAGCAGTTTGGAGGGAGGGAAACTGTTTTTT
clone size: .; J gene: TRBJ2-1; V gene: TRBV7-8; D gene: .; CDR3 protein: CASSLVAGPPSDPYNEQFF; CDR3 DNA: TGTGCCAGCAGCTTAGTCGCCGGACCCCCCTCGGACCCCTACAATGAGCAGTTCTTC
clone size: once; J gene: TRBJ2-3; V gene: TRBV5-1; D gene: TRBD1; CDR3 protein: CASSLLLTGGGTDTQYF; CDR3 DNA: TGCGCCAGCAGCTTACTACTAACAGGGGGCGGGACAGATACGCAGTATTTT
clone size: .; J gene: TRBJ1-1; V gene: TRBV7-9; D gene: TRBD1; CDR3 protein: CASRPRGQGNTEAFF; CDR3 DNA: TGTGCCAGCAGGCCCAGGGGGCAGGGGAACACTGAAGCTTTCTTT
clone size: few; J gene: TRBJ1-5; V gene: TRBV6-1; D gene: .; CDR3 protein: CASRPGGISNQPQHF; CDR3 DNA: TGTGCCAGCAGACCAGGAGGGATCAGCAATCAGCCCCAGCATTTT
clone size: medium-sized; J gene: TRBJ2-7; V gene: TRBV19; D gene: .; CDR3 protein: CASSPRQGNSYEQYF; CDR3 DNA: TGTGCCAGTAGTCCCCGTCAGGGCAACTCCTACGAGCAGTACTTC
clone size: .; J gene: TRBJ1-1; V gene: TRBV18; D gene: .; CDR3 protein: CASSPLGTQETEAFF; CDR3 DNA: TGTGCCAGCTCACCACTGGGGACACAAGAGACTGAAGCTTTCTTT
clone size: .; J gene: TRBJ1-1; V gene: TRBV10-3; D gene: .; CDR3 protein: CAITRGSMNTEAFF; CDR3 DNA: TGTGCCATCACCCGGGGGAGCATGAACACTGAAGCTTTCTTT
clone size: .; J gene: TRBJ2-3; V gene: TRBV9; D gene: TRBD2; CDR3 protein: CASSAAGGQTDTQYF; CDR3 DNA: TGTGCCAGCAGCGCCGCGGGGGGGCAGACAGATACGCAGTATTTT
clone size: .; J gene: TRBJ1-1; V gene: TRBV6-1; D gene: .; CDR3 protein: CASSPDTEAFF; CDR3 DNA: TGTGCCAGCAGTCCTGACACTGAAGCTTTCTTT
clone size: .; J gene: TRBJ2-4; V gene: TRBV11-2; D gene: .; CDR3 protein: CASSLGSGTKNIQYF; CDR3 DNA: TGTGCCAGCAGCTTAGGATCGGGGACCAAAAACATTCAGTACTTC
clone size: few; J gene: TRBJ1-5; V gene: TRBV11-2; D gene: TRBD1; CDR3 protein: CASSPRNRTGLYSNQPQHF; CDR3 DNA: TGTGCCAGCAGCCCGCGAAATAGGACAGGTCTTTATAGCAATCAGCCCCAGCATTTT
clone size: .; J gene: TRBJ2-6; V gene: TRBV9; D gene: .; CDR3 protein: CASNGGRTSSGANVLTF; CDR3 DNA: TGTGCCAGCAACGGGGGCAGGACGAGCTCTGGGGCCAACGTCCTGACTTTC
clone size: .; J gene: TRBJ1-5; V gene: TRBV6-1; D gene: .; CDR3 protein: CASSSFGQPQHF; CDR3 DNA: TGTGCCAGCAGTTCCTTCGGTCAGCCCCAGCATTTT
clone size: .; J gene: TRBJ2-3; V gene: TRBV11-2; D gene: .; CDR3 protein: CASSLDYGTDTQYF; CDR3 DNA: TGTGCCAGCAGCTTAGACTACGGCACAGATACGCAGTATTTT
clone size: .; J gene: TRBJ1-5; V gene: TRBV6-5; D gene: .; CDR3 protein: CASSYSSQEPQHF; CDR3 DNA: TGTGCCAGCAGTTACTCGTCACAGGAGCCCCAGCATTTT
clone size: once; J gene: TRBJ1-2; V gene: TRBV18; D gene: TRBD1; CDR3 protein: CASSPPGTGQSYTF; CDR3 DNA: TGTGCCAGCTCACCACCCGGGACAGGGCAGAGCTACACCTTC
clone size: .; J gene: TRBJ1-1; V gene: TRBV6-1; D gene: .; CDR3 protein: CASSERTPTEAFF; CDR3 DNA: TGTGCCAGCAGTGAGAGGACACCGACTGAAGCTTTCTTT
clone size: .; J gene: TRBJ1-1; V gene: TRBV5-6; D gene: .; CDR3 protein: CASSLAGGPRTEAFF; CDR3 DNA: TGTGCCAGCAGCTTGGCGGGAGGCCCACGGACTGAAGCTTTCTTT
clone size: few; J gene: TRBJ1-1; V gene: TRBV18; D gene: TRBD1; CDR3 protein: CASSPPLRGDTEAFF; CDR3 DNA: TGTGCCAGCTCACCACCTCTCAGGGGGGACACTGAAGCTTTCTTT
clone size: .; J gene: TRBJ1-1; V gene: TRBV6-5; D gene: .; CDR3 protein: CASSYANTEAFF; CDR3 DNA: TGTGCCAGCAGTTACGCGAACACTGAAGCTTTCTTT
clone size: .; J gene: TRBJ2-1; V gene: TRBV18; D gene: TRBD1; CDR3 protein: CASSARDRRYNEQFF; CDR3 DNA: TGTGCCAGCTCAGCCCGGGACAGGCGGTACAATGAGCAGTTCTTC
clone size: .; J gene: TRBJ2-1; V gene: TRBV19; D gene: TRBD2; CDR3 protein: CASSTLLGGITRNEQFF; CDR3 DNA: TGTGCCAGTAGTACACTACTCGGGGGGATCACTCGCAATGAGCAGTTCTTC
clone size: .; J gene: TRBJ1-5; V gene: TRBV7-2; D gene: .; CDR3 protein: CASSLRGGGQPQHF; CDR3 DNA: TGTGCCAGCAGCTTAAGAGGGGGTGGGCAGCCCCAGCATTTT
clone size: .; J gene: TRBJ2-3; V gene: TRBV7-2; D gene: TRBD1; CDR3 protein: CASSSGQGTDTQYF; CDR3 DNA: TGTGCCAGCAGCTCGGGACAGGGTACAGATACGCAGTATTTT
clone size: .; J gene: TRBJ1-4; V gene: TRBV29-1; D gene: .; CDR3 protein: CSGGIGEKLFF; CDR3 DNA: TGCAGCGGAGGGATCGGTGAAAAACTGTTTTTT
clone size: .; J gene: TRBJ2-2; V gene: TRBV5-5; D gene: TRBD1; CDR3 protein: CASSLAGTAVYRRELFF; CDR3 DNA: TGTGCCAGCAGCTTGGCCGGGACAGCCGTTTACCGGCGGGAGCTGTTTTTT